These T cell receptor beta chains were read from a single sample in a study of identical twins. In TCRdb, the 5' RACE reads were re-called with MiXCR into one record per CDR3 protein. This sample has 1,800,000 or so distinct CDR3 sequences, with under 35% found just once. The sequencing sample was made of cord blood. Receptors were obtained from a newborn girl in good health. Both conserved end residues are part of each CDR3. The D gene is left open where the match is weak. Some rows have no size entry. The others give once, few or many, or a class for an expanded clone.

j_call	d_call	v_call	clone_size	cdr3_aa	cdr3_nt
TRBJ2-5	NA	TRBV5-1	NA	CASSLSSGRETQYF	TGCGCCAGCAGCTTGTCGTCAGGGAGGGAGACCCAGTACTTC
TRBJ1-5	NA	TRBV20-1	NA	CSARGGRSNQPQHF	TGCAGTGCTCGAGGAGGGAGAAGCAATCAGCCCCAGCATTTT
TRBJ2-7	TRBD2	TRBV4-1	NA	CASSQGGLAGGLRYNEQYF	TGCGCCAGCAGCCAGGGGGGACTAGCGGGGGGCCTTCGCTACAATGAGCAGTACTTC
TRBJ2-3	NA	TRBV5-1	NA	CASSLHRGGADAQYF	TGCGCCAGCAGCTTGCACAGGGGAGGCGCAGATGCGCAGTATTTT
TRBJ2-7	NA	TRBV5-1	NA	CASSLAMPYEQYF	TGCGCCAGCAGCTTGGCCATGCCGTACGAGCAGTACTTC
TRBJ2-3	TRBD2	TRBV5-1	many	CASSLAGKSTDTQYF	TGCGCCAGCAGCCTAGCGGGGAAAAGCACAGATACGCAGTATTTT
TRBJ1-2	TRBD1	TRBV29-1	few	CSVFGQGAGGGYTF	TGCAGCGTTTTCGGGCAGGGGGCAGGTGGTGGCTACACCTTC
TRBJ2-4	NA	TRBV2	many	CASSGWGPKNIQYF	TGTGCCAGCAGTGGTTGGGGACCCAAAAACATTCAGTACTTC
TRBJ2-1	TRBD2	TRBV20-1	NA	CSAPGSPSGRPEQFF	TGCAGTGCCCCCGGGTCCCCTAGCGGGAGGCCTGAGCAGTTCTTC
TRBJ2-1	TRBD2	TRBV13	NA	CASSPPTSGIGGDEQFF	TGTGCCAGCAGCCCCCCGACTAGCGGGATTGGGGGCGATGAGCAGTTCTTC
TRBJ2-7	NA	TRBV20-1	NA	CSARDNTYEQYF	TGCAGTGCAAGGGACAACACCTACGAGCAGTACTTC
TRBJ2-1	NA	TRBV9	NA	CASNVQGLYNEQFF	TGTGCCAGCAACGTCCAGGGCCTATACAATGAGCAGTTCTTC